The rows below give T cell receptor beta chains drawn from one sample of a study of regulatory T cells in long-lasting Graves disease. TCRdb used MiXCR to reprocess the multiplex PCR reads, holding one entry per CDR3 protein. Here the sample spans 350,000 to 450,000 distinct CDR3 sequences, around a fifth being singletons. The sequenced sample was peripheral blood mononuclear cells (PBMCs), obtained when the disease was refractory, from a patient treated with antithyroid drugs. The receptors derive from a female donor with Graves disease. Each CDR3 is given with its conserved first and last residue. Fields, in order: J gene, clone size, D gene, V gene, CDR3 protein, CDR3 DNA. D genes are given only for firm matches. Only some rows state a clone size, as once, few, many or a class for expanded clones.

>TRBJ1-1|many|-|TRBV11-3
CASSGGGSDTEAFF
TGTGCCAGCAGCGGCGGCGGGTCGGACACTGAAGCTTTCTTT
>TRBJ2-1|-|TRBD2|TRBV24-1
CATSDRTIRTSGSWNEQFF
TGTGCCACCAGTGACCGTACCATCAGGACTAGCGGGAGTTGGAATGAGCAGTTCTTC
>TRBJ2-7|-|TRBD1|TRBV19
CASSSGQGDHEQYF
TGTGCCAGTAGTAGCGGACAGGGGGACCACGAGCAGTACTTC
>TRBJ2-7|many|TRBD1|TRBV11-2
CASSLRLGQSYEQYF
TGTGCCAGCAGCTTGAGACTGGGACAGAGCTACGAGCAGTACTTC
>TRBJ2-7|few|-|TRBV28
CTSISDRSYEQYF
TGTACCAGCATATCGGACAGATCCTACGAGCAGTACTTC
>TRBJ1-1|few|-|TRBV29-1
CSVVSGIATEAFF
TGCAGCGTTGTCTCAGGTATAGCCACTGAAGCTTTCTTT
>TRBJ2-7|-|-|TRBV7-9
CASSSPPDRNSHEQYF
TGTGCCAGCAGCTCACCCCCAGACAGAAACAGCCACGAGCAGTACTTC
>TRBJ2-7|many|-|TRBV6-1
CASSEDGRAGGSREQYF
TGTGCCAGCAGTGAAGATGGGAGAGCCGGGGGATCGCGCGAGCAGTACTTC
>TRBJ2-7|many|TRBD2|TRBV28
CASTVGGRNPYEQYF
TGTGCGAGCACAGTAGGCGGGAGGAACCCCTACGAGCAGTACTTC
>TRBJ1-1|many|-|TRBV28
CASSINMNTEAFF
TGTGCCAGCAGTATTAATATGAACACTGAAGCTTTCTTT
>TRBJ1-5|-|-|TRBV7-9
CASSQDGTGRDQPQHF
TGTGCCAGCAGCCAAGATGGGACGGGGAGGGATCAGCCCCAGCATTTT
>TRBJ2-2|many|TRBD2|TRBV2
CASSATSGRVSGELFF
TGTGCCAGCAGCGCCACTAGCGGGAGGGTCTCCGGGGAGCTGTTTTTT
>TRBJ1-6|-|TRBD1|TRBV20-1
CSAIPGTGINSPLHF
TGCAGTGCTATCCCCGGGACAGGCATTAATTCACCCCTCCACTTT
>TRBJ2-5|-|-|TRBV20-1
CSAPEGRETQYF
TGCAGTGCTCCGGAGGGCCGGGAGACCCAGTACTTC
>TRBJ2-1|-|TRBD2|TRBV28
CASSFPDSGYYNEQFF
TGTGCCAGCAGTTTCCCGGATAGCGGGTACTACAATGAGCAGTTCTTC
>TRBJ1-1|few|TRBD1|TRBV27
CASTGQGRNTEAFF
TGTGCCAGCACCGGACAGGGGCGTAACACTGAAGCTTTCTTT
>TRBJ2-4|-|TRBD2|TRBV20-1
CSVAGLKNIQYF
TGCAGTGTAGCGGGACTAAAAAACATTCAGTACTTC
>TRBJ1-1|few|TRBD1|TRBV6-1
CASLVHVTGGEAFF
TGTGCCAGTCTAGTCCACGTTACAGGGGGGGAAGCTTTCTTT
>TRBJ2-7|-|-|TRBV19
CASSGGLFAYEQYF
TGTGCCAGTAGTGGAGGCCTATTCGCCTACGAGCAGTACTTC
>TRBJ2-3|-|TRBD1|TRBV18
CASSPQRATGGFADTQYF
TGTGCCAGCTCACCACAACGAGCAACAGGGGGGTTTGCAGATACGCAGTATTTT
>TRBJ2-7|-|-|TRBV7-9
CASSSGLIYEQYF
TGTGCCAGCAGCTCGGGACTGATCTACGAGCAGTACTTC
>TRBJ1-2|-|-|TRBV7-9
CASSLDGSRRGYTF
TGTGCCAGCAGCTTAGACGGCAGCCGCCGAGGCTACACCTTC
>TRBJ1-3|few|TRBD1|TRBV15
CATSRDLTGAGNTIYF
TGTGCCACCAGCAGAGATCTCACAGGGGCTGGAAACACCATATATTTT
>TRBJ2-7|-|TRBD1|TRBV6-1
CASPGQGAFEQYF
TGTGCCAGCCCGGGACAGGGGGCGTTCGAGCAGTACTTC
>TRBJ2-1|-|-|TRBV27
CASSAGDSQARMQFF
TGTGCCAGCAGCGCCGGAGACTCCCAAGCGCGAATGCAGTTCTTC
>TRBJ2-5|many|-|TRBV2
CASSDRGLGDQETQYF
TGTGCCAGCAGTGACCGAGGACTGGGGGACCAAGAGACCCAGTACTTC
>TRBJ1-6|many|TRBD1|TRBV28
CASNLPGQGVNSPLHF
TGTGCCAGCAACTTACCGGGACAGGGTGTTAATTCACCCCTCCACTTT
>TRBJ2-1|-|TRBD2|TRBV6-1
CASKIAGGGNEQFF
TGTGCCAGCAAGATTGCGGGAGGCGGCAATGAGCAGTTCTTC
>TRBJ2-5|many|-|TRBV28
CASPARASETQYF
TGTGCCAGCCCGGCTAGGGCCAGTGAGACCCAGTACTTC
>TRBJ1-4|few|-|TRBV28
CASSLIGPYEKLFF
TGTGCCAGCAGTTTAATCGGGCCTTATGAAAAACTGTTTTTT
>TRBJ2-5|many|-|TRBV28
CASSHPTEGQETQYF
TGTGCCAGCAGTCATCCAACGGAGGGCCAAGAGACCCAGTACTTC
>TRBJ1-1|many|-|TRBV6-2/TRBV6-3
CASISTRRLNTEAFF
TGTGCCAGCATCTCCACGAGGCGGTTGAACACTGAAGCTTTCTTT
>TRBJ1-4|many|TRBD1|TRBV28
CASTQTGVGEKLFF
TGTGCCAGCACCCAGACAGGGGTAGGCGAAAAACTGTTTTTT
>TRBJ2-5|many|-|TRBV18
CASSRLAVQETQYF
TGTGCCAGCTCTCGCTTAGCGGTACAAGAGACCCAGTACTTC